This T cell receptor beta chain was obtained from a study of blood T cell repertoires in COVID-19. Study as a whole: The United States, Italy and Spain supplied acute and convalescent COVID-19 samples. PBMCs, B-cell-depleted T cells, or T cells were the source of the cDNA or gDNA that made up the material.

Germline CDR1 and CDR2: KGHSH and LQKENI. V lost 5 bases to trimming and J lost 4 bases; unmatched junction nucleotides: 0. The CDR3 has 12 amino acids. Original handling: Amplification from reference gene primers served as the basis for estimated nucleated cell counts. TCRdb keeps only in-frame clones here, not all; method: immunoSEQ multiplex PCR. V, J and clone size are those of that table, while D and trimming were read from the DNA. This sample has some 80,000 clones, with around 87% found just once. The material sequenced was peripheral blood. The TCR originated in an elderly man with active or convalescent COVID-19. The chain has TRBV18 and TRBJ1-1; TRBD1 matches at 8 bases. DNA for the CDR3: TGTGCCAGCTCAACAGGGGGCACTGAAGCTTTCTTT. It encodes CASSTGGTEAFF.